The TCR beta chain described here comes from a study of T cells in Graves' hyperthyroidism and ophthalmopathy. Amplified regions were TCR beta CDR3 sequences from RNA transcripts. The HTBI primer set drove a first-round RT-PCR of the TCR CDR3. TCRdb reprocessed the multiplex PCR reads with MiXCR, giving one entry per CDR3 protein. The sample has under 550,000 distinct CDR3 sequences, nearly 20% seen once; the top ten hold approximately 48%. V dropped 1 base and J dropped 3 bases, with 6 bases sitting between them. The CDR3 has 12 residues. CDR1 is GTSNPN and CDR2 is SVGIG in the germline V gene (reference sequence). This clonotype was counted a few times.

The clonotype comes from a man between 35 and 55 years old with Graves' ophthalmopathy. The chain has TRBV30 and TRBJ2-5, with D perhaps matching TRBD2 (6 bases). The sample consisted of blood. CDR3 bases: TGTGCCTGGAGTGGGGGGGAAGAGACCCAGTACTTC. It translates to CAWSGGEETQYF.